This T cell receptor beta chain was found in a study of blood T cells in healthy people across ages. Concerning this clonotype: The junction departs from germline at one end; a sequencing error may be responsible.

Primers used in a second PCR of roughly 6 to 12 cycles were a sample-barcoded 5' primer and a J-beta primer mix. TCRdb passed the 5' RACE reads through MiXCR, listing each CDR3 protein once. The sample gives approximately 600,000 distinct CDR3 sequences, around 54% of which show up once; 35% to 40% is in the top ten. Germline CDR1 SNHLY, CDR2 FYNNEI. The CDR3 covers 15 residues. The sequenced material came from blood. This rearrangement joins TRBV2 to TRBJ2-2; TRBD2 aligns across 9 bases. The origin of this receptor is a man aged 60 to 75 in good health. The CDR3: CASREGTSYHGELFF. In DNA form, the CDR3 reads TGTGCCAGCAGGGAAGGGACTAGCTATCACGGGGAGCTGTTTTTT.